The T cell receptor beta chain under discussion was sequenced for a study of cytomegalovirus exposure and HLA in healthy donors. Study conclusions and caveats: Segments of the TCR beta V type were, in most cases, productive about 87% or about 30% of the time in an earlier analysis.

To note about this clone: Its antigen is currently unknown.

V trimming: 1 base; J trimming: 12 bases; junction bases outside the gene matches: 15. The germline gives CDR1 MGHRA, CDR2 YSYEKL. The CDR3 runs 16 residues. Use of 60 Vbeta and 13 Jbeta primers characterized the PCR. Libraries were prepared by immunoSEQ multiplex PCR; TCRdb keeps only in-frame clonotypes and omits some of them. Of 170,000 or so clones in the sample, roughly 80% were seen once. The sequence came from a young man in good health and CMV-seropositive. The V gene is TRBV4-1, the J gene TRBJ2-1, with 7 nucleotides matching TRBD1. Sample: PBMCs. CDR3 protein: CASSQAQQGLNPLQFF. The CDR3 DNA sequence: TGCGCCAGCAGCCAAGCCCAACAGGGGTTAAACCCTCTGCAGTTCTTC.